This TCR beta chain comes out of a study of patients and donors after allogeneic stem cell transplantation (dated by TCRdb to 2018 to 2020). This clonotype came up a few times. Its antigen target is currently unknown. Base-call qualities are not available, and no considerably larger clone is one nucleotide away. The protocol used for the library was RT-PCR. TCRdb shows the sequencer as NextSeq 550. The public reads were run again by TCRdb, first through fastp at Q25 and then through MiXCR, and only productive beta chains were kept. CDR3 protein duplicates are merged, each entry listing the most common genes and DNA. The sample table records 90,000 to 130,000 distinct CDR3 sequences; roughly 37% of these occur just once. Around 27% of the sample is taken by the ten largest. Trimming leaves V shorter by 7 bases and J shorter by 11 bases, with the junction holding 11 bases beyond the gene matches. Spanning cysteine to phenylalanine, the CDR3 consists of 13 amino acids. The only DNA kept is the CDR3, 39 bases in frame from the first base.

The TCR was taken from a human donor who was either an allogeneic HSCT recipient or a stem cell or donor lymphocyte infusion donor (not recorded which). It is not recorded whose cells these are; they may come from a transplant donor. The sample consisted of blood, either unsorted or a sorted T cell fraction (not recorded which). The V gene is TRBV12-3 or TRBV12-4 and the J gene is TRBJ1-1, and TRBD1 matches 9 of the central bases. The nucleotide sequence reads as follows: TGTGCCAGCAATAAACAGGGGGCGGGTTCGGCTTTCTTT. Its coded protein is CASNKQGAGSAFF.